Listed below are T cell receptor beta chains from one sample, sequenced in a study of STAT5B mutations in CD4+ large granular lymphocyte leukemia. Profiled with immunoSEQ multiplex PCR; TCRdb holds only in-frame clones, not every one. This table holds around 29,000 clones, approximately 80% found once. Sequencing was carried out using CD4+ T cells from blood buffy coats. The receptors originated from a human donor in good health. Each CDR3 is given with its conserved first and last residue. The D gene is left open where the match is weak. Some rows have no size entry. The others give once, few or many, or a class for an expanded clone.

TRBJ1-1	.	TRBV6-1	TRBD1	TGTGCCAGCAGTTGGGACAGGGTGAACACTGAAGCTTTCTTT	CASSWDRVNTEAFF
TRBJ1-5	few	TRBV7-3	.	TGTGCCAGCAGCCCTACAGGGCTAGGACAGCCCCAGCATTTT	CASSPTGLGQPQHF
TRBJ2-3	.	TRBV27	.	TGTGCCAGCAGTCCCACGGGACTTCTAATCACAGATACGCAGTATTTT	CASSPTGLLITDTQYF
TRBJ1-6	.	TRBV6-5	TRBD1	TGTGCCAGCAGACAGGACAGGTATTCACCCCTCCACTTT	CASRQDRYSPLHF
TRBJ1-6	.	TRBV4-1	TRBD1	TGCGCCAGCAGCCAACTCGACAGGGGTAGTTCACCCCTCCACTTT	CASSQLDRGSSPLHF
TRBJ2-5	.	TRBV6-6	.	TGTGCCAGCAGCCGAGACATCGGAGAGACCCAGTACTTC	CASSRDIGETQYF
TRBJ2-3	.	TRBV25-1	.	TGTGCCAGCAGTGATCCGATTGGGGTTAAAGATACGCAGTATTTT	CASSDPIGVKDTQYF
TRBJ1-2	.	TRBV9	.	TGTGCCAGCAGCGTAGGTACGGGCTCGGCGGGCTATGGCTACACCTTC	CASSVGTGSAGYGYTF
TRBJ1-4	.	TRBV5-6	.	TGTGCCAGCAGCTCCCGCGGGGGGCTTAGGGAAAAACTGTTTTTT	CASSSRGGLREKLFF
TRBJ2-1	.	TRBV10-1	.	TGCGCCAGCAGTGGAGAACAGGGTTCCTACAATGAGCAGTTCTTC	CASSGEQGSYNEQFF
TRBJ2-1	.	TRBV5-1	.	TGCGCCAGCAGCTTGGCGGGGGACAAAATCAATGAGCAGTTCTTC	CASSLAGDKINEQFF
TRBJ2-1	.	TRBV18	.	TGTGCCAGCTCACCAGGACAGAAAGACAATGAGCAGTTCTTC	CASSPGQKDNEQFF